A selection of T cell receptor beta chains follows, all from one sample in a study of human T cells and chemical hapten exposure. TCRdb processed the RACE reads anew with MiXCR; each CDR3 protein has one entry. Here the sample spans about 380,000 distinct CDR3 sequences, approximately 5.1% being singletons. The starting material was whole blood, obtained in connection with sensitization to the hapten diphenylcyclopropenone (DPC). These receptors were obtained from a woman aged 50 to 60 with alopecia areata. Some clones in this sample may be carry-over from other donors' samples. Both conserved end residues are part of each CDR3. D genes are given only for firm matches. Clone size, where shown, is once, few, many, or a class for clones that have expanded.

v_gene	abundance	d_gene	j_gene	CDR3nt	CDR3aa
TRBV12-3/TRBV12-4	once	TRBD1	TRBJ1-2	TGTGCCAGCAGTTCCCGGACAGGTGCTTTTAACTATGGCTACACCTTC	CASSSRTGAFNYGYTF
TRBV15	many	.	TRBJ2-7	TGTGCCACCAGCAGAGATAACGAGCAGTACTTC	CATSRDNEQYF
TRBV7-2	many	TRBD1	TRBJ2-6	TGTGCCAGCAGCTTATCACCGGGACAGGGTTCTTTCTCTGGGGCCAACGTCCTGACTTTC	CASSLSPGQGSFSGANVLTF
TRBV29-1	many	TRBD1	TRBJ1-2	TGCAGCGTTGAAACCTTGGGACAGAACTATGGCTACACCTTC	CSVETLGQNYGYTF
TRBV12-3/TRBV12-4	.	TRBD1	TRBJ2-2	TGTGCCAGCAGTTGGGCCAGGGGGTTGACCGGGGAGCTGTTTTTT	CASSWARGLTGELFF
TRBV6-5	many	.	TRBJ1-1	TGTGCCAGCAGTCCCCCGACGGGTATGAACACTGAAGCTTTCTTT	CASSPPTGMNTEAFF
TRBV5-4	few	.	TRBJ2-7	TGTGCCAGCAGCTTGGAACGGTCCTACGAGCAGTACTTC	CASSLERSYEQYF
TRBV27	.	TRBD2	TRBJ2-7	TGTGCCAGCAGTTTATCGGTCGCGGGGGGCCGTTACGAGCAGTACTTC	CASSLSVAGGRYEQYF
TRBV27	few	.	TRBJ1-2	TGTGCCAGCAGTCCCCTTCCCGGGACGGTCTATGGCTACACCTTC	CASSPLPGTVYGYTF
TRBV5-1	many	.	TRBJ2-3	TGCGCCAGCAGCCCGGGACTCCCGGCAGATACGCAGTATTTT	CASSPGLPADTQYF
TRBV29-1	many	.	TRBJ1-2	TGCAGCGTTGGCGGCAGTAACTATGGCTACACCTTC	CSVGGSNYGYTF
TRBV20-1	.	.	TRBJ1-2	TGCAGTGCTAGCACAGGGAACTATGGCTACACCTTC	CSASTGNYGYTF
TRBV11-2	.	.	TRBJ2-7	TGTGCCAGCAGCATAGGGACCTCCTACGAGCAGTACTTC	CASSIGTSYEQYF
TRBV12-3/TRBV12-4	many	.	TRBJ2-7	TGTGCCAGCAGTTTATTCGGTATTAGCCTGAGGTCTTACGAGCAGTACTTC	CASSLFGISLRSYEQYF
TRBV11-1	many	TRBD2	TRBJ2-3	TGTGCCAGCAGCTTAGATTGGAGAGCGGGGGCCCCGGGCACAGATACGCAGTATTTT	CASSLDWRAGAPGTDTQYF
TRBV3-1	many	TRBD1	TRBJ2-7	TGTGCCAGCAGCCCAGGCAGGGGGACCTACGAGCAGTACTTC	CASSPGRGTYEQYF
TRBV25-1	many	TRBD1	TRBJ2-3	TGTGCCAGCAGTAGGACAGGGGGTCCAGATACGCAGTATTTT	CASSRTGGPDTQYF
TRBV7-9	.	.	TRBJ1-1	TGTGCCAGCAGCTTAGGGACAGTTAACGCTGAAGCTTTCTTT	CASSLGTVNAEAFF
TRBV29-1	.	TRBD1	TRBJ2-5	TGCAGCGCCTCCTGGACAGGGCACGAGACCCAGTACTTC	CSASWTGHETQYF
TRBV13	few	.	TRBJ1-1	TGTGCCAGCAACCGTCGTGGATCGGGGACTACTGAAGCTTTCTTT	CASNRRGSGTTEAFF
TRBV6-2/TRBV6-3	many	.	TRBJ2-1	TGTGCCAGCAGGCCCAGGGGTTCGATCTACAATGAGCAGTTCTTC	CASRPRGSIYNEQFF
TRBV10-3	many	.	TRBJ2-1	TGTGCCATCAGTCCAGGCAATGAGCAGTTCTTC	CAISPGNEQFF
TRBV7-2	many	.	TRBJ2-3	TGTGCCAGCAGCTTACAACCCGTAGATACGCAGTATTTT	CASSLQPVDTQYF
TRBV7-2	.	.	TRBJ1-1	TGTGCCAGCAGCTTAGATGGGGGGGAAGCTGAAGCTTTCTTT	CASSLDGGEAEAFF
TRBV6-5	many	.	TRBJ2-1	TGTGCCAGCAGTTACTTAAATGAGCAGTTCTTC	CASSYLNEQFF
TRBV7-6	few	.	TRBJ1-2	TGTGCCAGCAGCACAGAACAGGGAGCTAACTATGGCTACACCTTC	CASSTEQGANYGYTF
TRBV12-3/TRBV12-4	many	.	TRBJ2-7	TGTGCCAGCAGTCCCACCGGGACTGCCTACGAGCAGTACTTC	CASSPTGTAYEQYF
TRBV6-6	few	TRBD1	TRBJ2-3	TGTGCCAGCAGTCCGGGACAGGGGAAACCAGATACGCAGTATTTT	CASSPGQGKPDTQYF
TRBV27	many	.	TRBJ1-5	TGTGCCAGCAGCCTCACGGGGCCCTATAGCAATCAGCCCCAGCATTTT	CASSLTGPYSNQPQHF
TRBV12-3/TRBV12-4	few	TRBD2	TRBJ2-7	TGTGCCAGCAGTTCGGGACTAGCGGGAGCGGAGCAGTACTTC	CASSSGLAGAEQYF
TRBV7-8	.	.	TRBJ2-3	TGTGCCAGCAGCTTGTCTGTGGGCGATACGCAGTATTTT	CASSLSVGDTQYF
TRBV1	few	.	TRBJ2-7	TGCACCAGCAGCCAAGTCTCAGGGTGGGCCTCCTACGAGCAGTACTTC	CTSSQVSGWASYEQYF
TRBV28	few	.	TRBJ1-6	TGTGCCAGCAGTTTAGTAAAACCCGGGACCCTCCACTTT	CASSLVKPGTLHF
TRBV10-2	many	.	TRBJ1-1	TGCGCCAGCAGTGAAAGGGCAACTGAAGCTTTCTTT	CASSERATEAFF
TRBV3-1	many	.	TRBJ2-1	TGTGCCAGCAGCCGCAAGAGAATCGGGAGCAATGAGCAGTTCTTC	CASSRKRIGSNEQFF
TRBV10-3	many	.	TRBJ2-6	TGTGCCATCAGTGAGTACAGGACTTCTGGGGCCAACGTCCTGACTTTC	CAISEYRTSGANVLTF
TRBV9	many	.	TRBJ2-3	TGTGCCAGCAGCGTAGAAGGCAGCACAGATACGCAGTATTTT	CASSVEGSTDTQYF
TRBV9	many	.	TRBJ1-1	TGTGCCAGCAGCAACCAAGACGGGAACACTGAAGCTTTCTTT	CASSNQDGNTEAFF
TRBV12-3/TRBV12-4	many	.	TRBJ2-1	TGTGCCAGCAGTTTAGGAGGGGGAGTGGAGCAGTTCTTC	CASSLGGGVEQFF
TRBV4-1	many	.	TRBJ2-2	TGCGCCAGCAGCCAAGCTACAGGGACCGCGAACACCGGGGAGCTGTTTTTT	CASSQATGTANTGELFF
TRBV6-2/TRBV6-3	many	.	TRBJ2-7	TGTGCCAGCAGTTGGGGAGTCGACGAGCAGTACTTC	CASSWGVDEQYF
TRBV28	many	TRBD2	TRBJ2-3	TGTGCCAGCAGTTTGAGGGAGGGAACAGATACGCAGTATTTT	CASSLREGTDTQYF
TRBV27	.	TRBD2	TRBJ2-1	TGTGCCAGCAGTTTCGGGACTAGCGGGACCAATGAGCAGTTCTTC	CASSFGTSGTNEQFF
TRBV6-6	many	TRBD1	TRBJ2-2	TGTGCCAGCAGTTACCACCTCGACAGGGTGGGCGGGGAGCTGTTTTTT	CASSYHLDRVGGELFF
TRBV20-1	few	.	TRBJ1-1	TGCAGTGCTAGGCGGGGGGAAGTGGGCACTGAAGCTTTCTTT	CSARRGEVGTEAFF